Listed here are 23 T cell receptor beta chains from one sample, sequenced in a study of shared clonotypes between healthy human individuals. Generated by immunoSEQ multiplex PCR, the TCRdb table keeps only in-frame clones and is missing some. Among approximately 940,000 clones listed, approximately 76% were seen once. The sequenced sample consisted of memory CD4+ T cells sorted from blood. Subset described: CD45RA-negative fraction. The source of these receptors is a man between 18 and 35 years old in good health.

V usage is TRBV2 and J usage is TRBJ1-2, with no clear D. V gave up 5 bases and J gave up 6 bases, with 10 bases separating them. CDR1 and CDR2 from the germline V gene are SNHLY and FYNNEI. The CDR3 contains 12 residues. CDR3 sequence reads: CASSIAVDGYTF. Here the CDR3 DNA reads TGTGCCAGCAGTATAGCTGTGGATGGCTACACCTTC. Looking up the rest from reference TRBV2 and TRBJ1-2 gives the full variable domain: EPEVTQTPSHQVTQMGQEVILRCVPISNHLYFYWYRQILGQKVEFLVSFYNNEISEKSEIFDDQFSVERPDGSNFTLKIRSTKLEDSAMYFCASSIAVDGYTFGSGTRLTVV.

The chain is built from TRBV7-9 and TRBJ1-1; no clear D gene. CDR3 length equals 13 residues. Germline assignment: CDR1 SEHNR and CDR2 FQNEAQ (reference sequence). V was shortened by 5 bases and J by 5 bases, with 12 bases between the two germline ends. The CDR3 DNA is TGTGCCAGCAGCCGGGGTGTTGGGACTGAAGCTTTCTTT. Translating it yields CASSRGVGTEAFF.

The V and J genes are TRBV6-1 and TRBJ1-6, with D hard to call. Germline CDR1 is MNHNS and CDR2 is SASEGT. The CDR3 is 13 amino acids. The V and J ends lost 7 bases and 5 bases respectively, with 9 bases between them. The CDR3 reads CASKVVDNSPLHF. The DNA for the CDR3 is TGTGCCAGCAAGGTCGTCGATAATTCACCCCTCCACTTT.

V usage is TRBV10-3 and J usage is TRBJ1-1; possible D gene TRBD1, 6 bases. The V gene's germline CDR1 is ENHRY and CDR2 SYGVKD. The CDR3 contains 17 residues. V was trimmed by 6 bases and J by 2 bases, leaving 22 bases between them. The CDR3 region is CAISAVGGQMRNTEAFF. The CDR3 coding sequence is TGTGCCATCAGCGCCGTGGGGGGGCAAATGAGAAACACTGAAGCTTTCTTT.

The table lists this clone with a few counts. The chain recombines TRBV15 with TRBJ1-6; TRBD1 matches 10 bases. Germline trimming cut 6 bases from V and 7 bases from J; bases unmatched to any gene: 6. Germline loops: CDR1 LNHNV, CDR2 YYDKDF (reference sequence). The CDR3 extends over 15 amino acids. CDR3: CATSIGQGGNSPLHF. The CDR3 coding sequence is TGTGCCACCAGTATCGGACAGGGGGGGAATTCACCCCTCCACTTT.

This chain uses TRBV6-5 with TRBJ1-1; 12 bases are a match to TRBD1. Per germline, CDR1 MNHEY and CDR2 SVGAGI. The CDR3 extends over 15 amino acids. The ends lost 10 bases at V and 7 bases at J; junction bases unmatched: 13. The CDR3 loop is CATQRPGQGANEAFF. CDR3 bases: TGTGCCACACAACGACCGGGACAGGGGGCTAATGAAGCTTTCTTT.

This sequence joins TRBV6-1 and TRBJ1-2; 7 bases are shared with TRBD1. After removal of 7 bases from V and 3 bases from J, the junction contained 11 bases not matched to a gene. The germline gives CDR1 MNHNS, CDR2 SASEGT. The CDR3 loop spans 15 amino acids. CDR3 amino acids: CASITTGKGDYGYTF. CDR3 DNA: TGTGCCAGCATCACGACAGGGAAGGGCGACTATGGCTACACCTTC.

The CDR3 reads CASRPTGAGNTIYF. The CDR3 DNA reads TGTGCCAGCAGGCCGACAGGGGCTGGAAACACCATATATTTT. The chain is built from TRBV14 and TRBJ1-3, with 8 bases aligning to TRBD1. The junction had 3 bases not matched to a gene; V was cut back by 6 bases and J by 2 bases. CDR1 and CDR2 (germline): SGHDN, FVKESK. This CDR3 comprises 14 residues.

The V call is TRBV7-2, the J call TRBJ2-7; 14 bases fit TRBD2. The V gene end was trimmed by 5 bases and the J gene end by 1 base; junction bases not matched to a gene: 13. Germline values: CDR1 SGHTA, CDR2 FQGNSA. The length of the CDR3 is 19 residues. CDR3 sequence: CASSAAPGLAGVGSYEQYF. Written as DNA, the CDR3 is TGTGCCAGCAGCGCAGCGCCGGGACTAGCGGGAGTGGGGTCCTACGAGCAGTACTTC. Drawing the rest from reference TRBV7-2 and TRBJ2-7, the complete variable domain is GAGVSQSPSNKVTEKGKDVELRCDPISGHTALYWYRQSLGQGLEFLIYFQGNSAPDKSGLPSDRFSAERTGGSVSTLTIQRTQQEDSAVYLCASSAAPGLAGVGSYEQYFGPGTRLTVT.

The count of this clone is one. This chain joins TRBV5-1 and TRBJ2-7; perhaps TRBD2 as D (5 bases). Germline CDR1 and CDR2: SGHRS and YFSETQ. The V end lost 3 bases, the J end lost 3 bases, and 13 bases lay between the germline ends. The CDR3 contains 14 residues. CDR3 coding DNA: TGCGCCAGCAGCTCCGGACTGGGAATCTACGAGCAGTACTTC. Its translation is CASSSGLGIYEQYF.

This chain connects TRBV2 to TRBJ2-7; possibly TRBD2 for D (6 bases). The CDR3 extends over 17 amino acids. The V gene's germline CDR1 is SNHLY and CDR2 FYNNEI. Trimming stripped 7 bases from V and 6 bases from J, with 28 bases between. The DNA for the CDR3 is TGTGCCAGCAAGAGAGCCGCGGGGCGCCTTCTACGGTCCGAGCAGTACTTC. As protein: CASKRAAGRLLRSEQYF. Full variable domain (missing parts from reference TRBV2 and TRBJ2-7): EPEVTQTPSHQVTQMGQEVILRCVPISNHLYFYWYRQILGQKVEFLVSFYNNEISEKSEIFDDQFSVERPDGSNFTLKIRSTKLEDSAMYFCASKRAAGRLLRSEQYFGPGTRLTVT.

The CDR3 sequence is CASSQGGQGQSFSSYEQYF. The CDR3 coding sequence is TGCGCCAGCAGCCAAGGAGGCCAAGGACAGTCGTTTAGCTCCTACGAGCAGTACTTC. The V call is TRBV4-1, the J call TRBJ2-7; tentative D call: TRBD1 (6 bases). The CDR3 sequence is 19 residues long. Deletions cut 1 base from V and 0 bases from J, with 22 bases between. Germline lookup yields CDR1 MGHRA and CDR2 YSYEKL.

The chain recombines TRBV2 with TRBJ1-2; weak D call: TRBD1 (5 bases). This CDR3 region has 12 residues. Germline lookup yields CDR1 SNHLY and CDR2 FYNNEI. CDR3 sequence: CAGGGEADGYTF. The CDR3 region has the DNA TGTGCAGGCGGGGGGGAAGCTGATGGCTACACCTTC. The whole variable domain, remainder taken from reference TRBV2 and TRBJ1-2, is EPEVTQTPSHQVTQMGQEVILRCVPISNHLYFYWYRQILGQKVEFLVSFYNNEISEKSEIFDDQFSVERPDGSNFTLKIRSTKLEDSAMYFCAGGGEADGYTFGSGTRLTVV.

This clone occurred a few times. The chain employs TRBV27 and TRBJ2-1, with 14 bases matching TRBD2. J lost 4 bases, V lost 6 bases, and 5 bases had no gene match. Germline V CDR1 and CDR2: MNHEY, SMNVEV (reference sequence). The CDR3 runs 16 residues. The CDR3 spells CASSSRLAGGYNEQFF. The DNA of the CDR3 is TGTGCCAGCAGCTCCAGACTAGCGGGGGGGTACAATGAGCAGTTCTTC.

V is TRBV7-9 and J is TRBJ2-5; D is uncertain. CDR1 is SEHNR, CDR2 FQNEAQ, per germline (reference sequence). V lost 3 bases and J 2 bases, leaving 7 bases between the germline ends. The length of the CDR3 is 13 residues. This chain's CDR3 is CASSFGPQETQYF. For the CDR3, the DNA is TGTGCCAGCAGCTTTGGTCCTCAAGAGACCCAGTACTTC.

The CDR3 loop reads CASSVSPQGSNTEAFF. The CDR3 nucleotides are TGTGCCAGCAGCGTAAGCCCCCAGGGATCGAACACTGAAGCTTTCTTT. V usage is TRBV9 and J usage is TRBJ1-1; D might be TRBD1 (5 bases). Trimming took off 1 base at V and 1 base at J, with 14 bases between the two ends. This CDR3 is 16 amino acids long. Germline CDR1 is SGDLS and CDR2 is YYNGEE.

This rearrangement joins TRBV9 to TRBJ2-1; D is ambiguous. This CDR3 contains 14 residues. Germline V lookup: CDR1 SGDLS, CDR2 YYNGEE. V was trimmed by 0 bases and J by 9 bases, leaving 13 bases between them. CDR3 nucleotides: TGTGCCAGCAGCGTAGCCGGGCTAAAGGTTGAGCAGTTCTTC. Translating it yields CASSVAGLKVEQFF.

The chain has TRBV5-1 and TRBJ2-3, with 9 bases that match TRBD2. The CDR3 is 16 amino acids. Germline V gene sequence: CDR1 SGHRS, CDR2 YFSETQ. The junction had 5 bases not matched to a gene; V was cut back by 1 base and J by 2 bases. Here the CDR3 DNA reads TGCGCCAGCAGCTTGAGTTTAGCGGGAGCCACAGATACGCAGTATTTT. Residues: CASSLSLAGATDTQYF.

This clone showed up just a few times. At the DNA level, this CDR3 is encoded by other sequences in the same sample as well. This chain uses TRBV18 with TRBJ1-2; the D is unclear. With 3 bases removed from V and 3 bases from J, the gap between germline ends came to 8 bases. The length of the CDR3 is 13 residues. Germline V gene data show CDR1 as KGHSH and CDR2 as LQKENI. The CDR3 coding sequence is TGTGCCAGCTCACCTGGACGGGACTATGGCTACACCTTC. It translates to CASSPGRDYGYTF. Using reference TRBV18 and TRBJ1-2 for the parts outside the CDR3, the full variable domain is NAGVMQNPRHLVRRRGQEARLRCSPMKGHSHVYWYRQLPEEGLKFMVYLQKENIIDESGMPKERFSAEFPKEGPSILRIQQVVRGDSAAYFCASSPGRDYGYTFGSGTRLTVV.

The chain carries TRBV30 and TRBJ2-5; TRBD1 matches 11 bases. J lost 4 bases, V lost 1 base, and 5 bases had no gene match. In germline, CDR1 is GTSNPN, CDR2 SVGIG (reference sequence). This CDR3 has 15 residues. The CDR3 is CAWSGGQGGVETQYF. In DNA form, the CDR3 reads TGTGCCTGGAGTGGGGGACAGGGGGGAGTAGAGACCCAGTACTTC.

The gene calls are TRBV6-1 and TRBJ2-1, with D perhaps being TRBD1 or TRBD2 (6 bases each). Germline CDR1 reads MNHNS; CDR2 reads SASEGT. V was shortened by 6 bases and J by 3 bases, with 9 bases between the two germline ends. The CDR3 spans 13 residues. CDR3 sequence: CASSEGGYNEQFF. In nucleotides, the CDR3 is TGTGCCAGCAGCGAGGGGGGCTACAATGAGCAGTTCTTC.

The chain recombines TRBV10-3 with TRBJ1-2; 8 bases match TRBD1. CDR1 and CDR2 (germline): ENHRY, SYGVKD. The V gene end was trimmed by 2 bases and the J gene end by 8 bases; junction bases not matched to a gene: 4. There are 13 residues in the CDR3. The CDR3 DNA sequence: TGTGCCATCAGTGAGGGACAGGGTGACGGCTACACCTTC. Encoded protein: CAISEGQGDGYTF.

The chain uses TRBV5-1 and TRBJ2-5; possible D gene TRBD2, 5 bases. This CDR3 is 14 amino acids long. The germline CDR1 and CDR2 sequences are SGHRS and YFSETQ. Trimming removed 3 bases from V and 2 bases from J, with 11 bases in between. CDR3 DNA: TGCGCCAGCAGCTCTACCGGGGTTCAAGAGACCCAGTACTTC. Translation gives CASSSTGVQETQYF. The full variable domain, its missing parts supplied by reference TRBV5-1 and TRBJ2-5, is KAGVTQTPRYLIKTRGQQVTLSCSPISGHRSVSWYQQTPGQGLQFLFEYFSETQRNKGNFPGRFSGRQFSNSRSEMNVSTLELGDSALYLCASSSTGVQETQYFGPGTRLLVL.